Listed below are T cell receptor beta chains from one sample, sequenced in a study of T cells expressing NK-cell markers. TCRdb re-called the 5' RACE reads; one entry per CDR3 protein, DNA not given. The listing records approximately 440,000 distinct CDR3 sequences. Source material: blood T cells: a sorted CD56 or NKG2C T cell subset, CD4+ or CD8+ T cells, or bulk PBMC T cells (not recorded which). These receptors were obtained from a woman aged 50 to 65 in good health. CDR3s include the opening cysteine and the closing phenylalanine or tryptophan. Each record gives: J gene, V gene, CDR3 protein.

TRBJ2-1 | TRBV5-1 | CASSFRSSSYNEQFF
TRBJ2-1 | TRBV12-3/TRBV12-4 | CASSRNSVNEQFF
TRBJ2-3 | TRBV18 | CASSPNQGTSTDTQYF
TRBJ2-7 | TRBV20-1 | CSARPTRGSGSGYEQYF
TRBJ1-2 | TRBV30 | CAWFARGYGYTF
TRBJ2-1 | TRBV7-6 | CASSSISGSVYNEQFF
TRBJ1-1 | TRBV5-1 | CASSPLDRSLEAFF
TRBJ2-4 | TRBV12-3/TRBV12-4 | CASGLAGIKNIQYF
TRBJ2-1 | TRBV20-1 | CSALHKGGDRQRRGYNEQFF
TRBJ1-1 | TRBV7-9 | CASSLEGPATEAFF
TRBJ2-5 | TRBV27 | CASSFGWGLQETQYF
TRBJ2-3 | TRBV29-1 | CSVVRAWGADTQYF
TRBJ2-1 | TRBV18 | CASSLTGLARTYNEQFF
TRBJ2-1 | TRBV6-4 | CASINWRSSYNEQFF
TRBJ2-5 | TRBV3-1 | CASARMERDLETQYF
TRBJ1-3 | TRBV15 | CATSREMRNSGNTIYF
TRBJ2-1 | TRBV27 | CASSPAQRTYNEQFF
TRBJ2-1 | TRBV5-1 | CATQPGRGGYNEQFF
TRBJ2-1 | TRBV10-3 | CAISYREEFQRQNNEQFF
TRBJ2-1 | TRBV27 | CASSRGPSVEQFF
TRBJ1-2 | TRBV7-8 | CASSSRTGGGYTF
TRBJ2-3 | TRBV7-2 | CASSTRSRPSTDTQYF
TRBJ1-4 | TRBV12-3/TRBV12-4 | CASRPRVNEKLFF
TRBJ1-1 | TRBV2 | CASSEGRMNTEAFF